A selection of T cell receptor beta chains follows, all from one sample in a study of blood T cell repertoires in COVID-19. Clones were read by immunoSEQ multiplex PCR, and TCRdb kept only the in-frame ones, dropping some. The repertoire consists of approximately 470,000 clones, with around 90% occurring once and the leading ten covering about 0.75%. The specimen sequenced was PBMCs or T cells enriched from blood (not recorded which). The source of these receptors is a woman aged 18-29 years who had recovered from COVID-19. The CDR3 runs from the conserved cysteine through the conserved F or W. A clone size is listed for some rows: how often the clone was seen (once, few, many), or a class if it is expanded.

j_call,clone_size,v_call,cdr3_aa
TRBJ2-3,.,TRBV11-2,CASSFRGASTDTQYF
TRBJ1-2,.,TRBV27,CASSSLRDRGLYGYTF
TRBJ2-2,.,TRBV5-1,CASSFGSRESGELFF
TRBJ2-3,.,TRBV28,CASSLSRGDTQYF
TRBJ2-5,.,TRBV6-5,CASKTQPSGGETQYF
TRBJ2-3,.,TRBV7-2,CASSSGLAGGEGTDTQYF
TRBJ1-4,once,TRBV12-3/TRBV12-4,CASSRVGGEKLFF
TRBJ2-7,.,TRBV7-7,CASSLEWTGVSCAYEQYF
TRBJ2-3,.,TRBV30,CAWSLRERSTDTQYF
TRBJ2-7,.,TRBV3-1/TRBV3-2,CASSQDLIYEQYF
TRBJ2-1,.,TRBV29-1,CSVEGEYEQFF
TRBJ1-1,.,TRBV18,CASSPDTRAVEAFF
TRBJ1-1,.,TRBV12-3/TRBV12-4,CASSLRRVEAFF
TRBJ1-1,.,TRBV2,CASSEVVRGRTEAFF
TRBJ1-5,few,TRBV14,CASRTGGSNQPQHF
TRBJ1-2,few,TRBV7-9,CASSLLPIRDGYTF
TRBJ1-1,.,TRBV9,CASSARQATNTEAFF
TRBJ1-6,.,TRBV11-2,CASSLGKRQSSYNSPLHF
TRBJ1-1,.,TRBV6-6,CASSRRTDRLDTEAFF
TRBJ1-6,.,TRBV7-9,CASSLETGGDSPLHF
TRBJ2-3,few,TRBV19,CATRERGGTDTQYF
TRBJ2-3,.,TRBV24-1,CATSDSVGDLGTDTQYF
TRBJ1-2,.,TRBV7-2,CASSLLSSYGYTF
TRBJ2-2,.,TRBV6-2/TRBV6-3,CASSSRGAGELFF
TRBJ1-2,few,TRBV2,CASSYSFKGLDYGYTF
TRBJ2-3,.,TRBV2,CASIGRVNTDTQYF
TRBJ1-2,.,TRBV2,CASSAPDISHYGYTF